The next 27 T cell receptor beta chains were all read from a single sample in a study of blood T cell repertoires in COVID-19 (dated by TCRdb to 2018 to 2021). Library generation was performed with the immunoSEQ multiplex PCR assay. What TCRdb holds here is the immuneACCESS table cut down to in-frame rearrangements. Part of the clones is not present; checked against another copy, under half of the missing clones reflect an unresolved V gene, and the others are unexplained. The sample table records roughly 200,000 clones; 80% to 90% of these occur just once. The ten largest clonotypes hold 9.5% to 12% of the sample. The sequenced sample consisted of peripheral blood. The receptors come from a human donor with active or convalescent COVID-19. The donor label of this sample is uncertain.

V and J are TRBV27 and TRBJ2-3; D gene unclear. V lost 6 bases and J lost 2, with 9 bases in between. Germline CDR1 MNHEY, CDR2 SMNVEV (reference sequence). This CDR3 has 13 amino acids. The CDR3 region has the DNA TGTGCCAGCAGGGAACAGTACACAGATACGCAGTATTTT. Its translation is CASREQYTDTQYF.

V usage is TRBV19 and J usage is TRBJ1-4; 9 nucleotides line up with TRBD1. The CDR3 covers 15 residues. The trim removed 6 bases at V and 5 bases at J, leaving 7 bases unmatched. CDR1 is LNHDA and CDR2 is SQIVND in the germline V gene (reference sequence). CDR3 loop: CASSFAGTGNEKLFF. CDR3 in DNA: TGTGCCAGTAGCTTTGCCGGGACAGGGAATGAAAAACTGTTTTTT.

The chain joins TRBV5-3 to TRBJ1-6, with TRBD1 as a possible D gene (6 bases). TRBV5-3 is flagged as an ORF with uncertain function. The CDR3 covers 15 residues. The germline V and J ends were trimmed by 6 bases and 7 bases, with 17 bases remaining between them. The CDR3 spells CARTNLRDTNSPLHF. In nucleotides, the CDR3 is TGTGCCAGAACCAACCTCCGGGACACAAATTCACCCCTCCACTTT.

The gene calls are TRBV9 and TRBJ1-3; D is possibly TRBD1 (6 bases). V lost 0 bases and J 4 bases, leaving 11 bases between the germline ends. Germline CDR1 reads SGDLS; CDR2 reads YYNGEE. The CDR3 sequence is 15 residues long. The CDR3 DNA is TGTGCCAGCAGCGTAGGACAGGAGTCCGGAAACACCATATATTTT. Translated: CASSVGQESGNTIYF. The complete variable domain, with remaining parts taken from reference TRBV9 and TRBJ1-3, reads DSGVTQTPKHLITATGQRVTLRCSPRSGDLSVYWYQQSLDQGLQFLIQYYNGEERAKGNILERFSAQQFPDLHSELNLSSLELGDSALYFCASSVGQESGNTIYFGEGSWLTVV.

The chain is built from TRBV18 and TRBJ1-1; D is perhaps TRBD1 (5 bases). Germline assignment: CDR1 KGHSH and CDR2 LQKENI. The V end lost 1 base, the J end lost 8 bases, and 8 bases lay between the germline ends. There are 12 residues in the CDR3. This CDR3 reads CASSPLGGEAFF. Written as DNA, the CDR3 is TGTGCCAGCTCACCACTCGGGGGGGAAGCTTTCTTT. Together with reference TRBV18 and TRBJ1-1, the CDR3 gives the full variable domain: NAGVMQNPRHLVRRRGQEARLRCSPMKGHSHVYWYRQLPEEGLKFMVYLQKENIIDESGMPKERFSAEFPKEGPSILRIQQVVRGDSAAYFCASSPLGGEAFFGQGTRLTVV.

This chain joins TRBV19 and TRBJ1-3; D perhaps matches TRBD1 (6 bases). The germline gives CDR1 LNHDA, CDR2 SQIVND (reference sequence). V lost 5 bases and J lost 0, with 17 bases in between. The CDR3 spans 17 residues. The CDR3 is CASSSMTGLLSGNTIYF. The CDR3 DNA is TGTGCCAGTAGTTCCATGACAGGCCTACTCTCTGGAAACACCATATATTTT.

This CDR3 reads CASSEGQGPNQPQHF. CDR3 DNA: TGTGCCAGTAGTGAGGGACAGGGGCCAAATCAGCCCCAGCATTTT. V is TRBV19 and J is TRBJ1-5; TRBD1 matches 10 bases. CDR3 length: 15 amino acids. V shed 5 bases, J shed 4 bases, and the junction held 5 bases outside the gene matches. CDR1 is LNHDA, CDR2 SQIVND, per germline (reference sequence).

This chain uses TRBV9 with TRBJ2-1; 13 nucleotides agree with TRBD2. J lost 3 bases, V lost 0 bases, and 6 bases had no gene match. The germline CDR1 and CDR2 sequences are SGDLS and YYNGEE. The CDR3 runs to 18 residues. The CDR3 DNA sequence: TGTGCCAGCAGCGTAGAAGGGGGACTAGCGGGATACTACAATGAGCAGTTCTTC. It specifies CASSVEGGLAGYYNEQFF. The variable domain in full, with the rest retrieved from reference TRBV9 and TRBJ2-1, is DSGVTQTPKHLITATGQRVTLRCSPRSGDLSVYWYQQSLDQGLQFLIQYYNGEERAKGNILERFSAQQFPDLHSELNLSSLELGDSALYFCASSVEGGLAGYYNEQFFGPGTRLTVL.

This chain connects TRBV7-2 to TRBJ1-5; no reliable D call. CDR3 size: 16 residues. Trimming took off 0 bases at V and 5 bases at J, with 14 bases between the two ends. Germline lookup yields CDR1 SGHTA and CDR2 FQGNSA. CDR3: CASSLAGGLAYQPQHF. The CDR3 DNA reads TGTGCCAGCAGCTTAGCGGGCGGGTTAGCATATCAGCCCCAGCATTTT.

The gene calls are TRBV23-1 and TRBJ1-4; 9 bases match TRBD1. TRBV23-1 is identified as an open reading frame with a role that is uncertain. The CDR3 has 14 amino acids. The CDR3 DNA reads as TGCGGCGACTCGGGACAGGGCTTTAATGAAAAACTGTTTTTT. This gives the protein CGDSGQGFNEKLFF.

The chain recombines TRBV6-2 or TRBV6-3 with TRBJ2-2; 9 nucleotides agree with TRBD1. The trim removed 4 bases at V and 10 bases at J, leaving 16 bases unmatched. This CDR3 spans 17 amino acids. Germline-derived CDR1 and CDR2 are MNHEY and SVGEGT. Written as DNA, the CDR3 is TGTGCCAGCAGTTCCCCCGGGACAGGGATAAGTTCCGAGGAGCTGTTTTTT. This encodes CASSSPGTGISSEELFF.

The J gene is TRBJ1-2, the V gene TRBV11-2; D possibly corresponds to TRBD1 (6 bases). Trimming removed 2 bases at V and 7 bases at J, with 11 bases between. Germline V gene data show CDR1 as SGHAT and CDR2 as FQNNGV. The CDR3 runs to 13 residues. CDR3 in DNA: TGTGCCAGCAGCTTAAACAGGGTTCGTGGCTACACCTTC. Translated: CASSLNRVRGYTF.

The V call is TRBV20-1, the J call TRBJ1-1, with TRBD1 matching over 7 bases. Germline V CDR1 and CDR2: DFQATT, SNEGSKA (reference sequence). The CDR3 spans 11 residues. J was trimmed by 8 bases and V by 5 bases; bases with no gene match: 5. DNA of the CDR3: TGCAGTGCTGCCGGGACAGAAGAAGCTTTCTTT. Protein: CSAAGTEEAFF.

DNA of the CDR3: TGTGCCAGCAGCGTAGCTATGGGACTAGCGGGGGCTGGGGCCAACGTCCTGACTTTC. Translation gives CASSVAMGLAGAGANVLTF. V usage is TRBV9 and J usage is TRBJ2-6, with 14 bases matching TRBD2. Germline CDR1 reads SGDLS; CDR2 reads YYNGEE. This CDR3 is 19 amino acids long. Germline trimming cut 0 bases from V and 2 bases from J; bases unmatched to any gene: 4.

The chain has TRBV7-3 and TRBJ1-2; TRBD1 matches 7 bases. The V gene's germline CDR1 is SGHTA and CDR2 FQGTGA. The CDR3 totals 13 residues. Trimming took 5 bases from V and 8 from J; bases not matched to a gene: 8. The CDR3 reads CASSDPRGYGYTF. Written as DNA, the CDR3 is TGTGCCAGCAGCGACCCCAGGGGGTACGGCTACACCTTC.

The chain employs TRBV7-9 and TRBJ2-7; D is unclear. V lost 2 bases, J lost 7 bases, and 12 bases lay in between. In germline, CDR1 is SEHNR, CDR2 FQNEAQ (reference sequence). The CDR3 totals 13 residues. CDR3: CASSLSYRWEQYF. The CDR3, as DNA: TGTGCCAGCAGCTTATCCTATCGGTGGGAGCAGTACTTC.

The chain couples TRBV6-5 to TRBJ2-3, with TRBD2 as a possible D gene (6 bases). The V end was cut by 4 bases, the J end by 5 bases, with 16 bases between. CDR1 is MNHEY and CDR2 is SVGAGI in the germline V gene. The CDR3 sequence is 15 residues long. DNA of the CDR3: TGTGCCAGCAGTTGGGGGGTCAATTACGTAGATACGCAGTATTTT. Its translation is CASSWGVNYVDTQYF.

The chain joins TRBV2 to TRBJ2-7; D uncertain. Germline V gene sequence: CDR1 SNHLY, CDR2 FYNNEI. The CDR3 totals 13 residues. The V and J ends lost 2 bases and 7 bases respectively, with 12 bases between them. The CDR3 DNA reads TGTGCCAGCAGTGAACGGCAGGTTGGGGAGCAGTACTTC. This sequence encodes CASSERQVGEQYF.

The rearrangement uses TRBV28 and TRBJ2-7, with a tentative D call TRBD1 (6 bases). Trimming took off 7 bases at V and 4 bases at J, with 17 bases between the two ends. The CDR3 sequence is 14 residues long. The V gene's germline CDR1 is MDHEN and CDR2 SYDVKM. The CDR3 region is CASNPPGQNYEQYF. The DNA for the CDR3 is TGTGCCAGCAATCCCCCGGGACAAAATTACGAGCAGTACTTC.

V gene TRBV18 combines with J gene TRBJ2-7; TRBD1 matches at 8 bases. V lost 4 bases and J lost 6; bases outside the gene matches: 8. The CDR3 is 14 residues long. Germline-derived CDR1 and CDR2 are KGHSH and LQKENI. The CDR3 sequence is CASSRGQVPGEQYF. CDR3 nucleotides: TGTGCCAGCTCACGGGGACAGGTACCCGGCGAGCAGTACTTC.

To note about this clone: This sample includes further DNA sequences coding for the same CDR3. V usage is TRBV9 and J usage is TRBJ2-7; perhaps TRBD2 as D (6 bases). Germline V gene sequence: CDR1 SGDLS, CDR2 YYNGEE. The CDR3 covers 13 residues. V gave up 2 bases and J gave up 1 base, with 7 bases separating them. The CDR3 nucleotides are TGTGCCAGCAGCGTCGGGGGTTCCTACGAGCAGTACTTC. Protein sequence: CASSVGGSYEQYF.

The chain joins TRBV18 to TRBJ1-5; 9 bases line up with TRBD1. The germline gives CDR1 KGHSH, CDR2 LQKENI. J was trimmed by 1 base and V by 4 bases; bases with no gene match: 5. The CDR3 extends over 16 amino acids. The CDR3 region has the DNA TGTGCCAGCTCACTGGGACAGGGCCGGAGCAATCAGCCCCAGCATTTT. Translating it yields CASSLGQGRSNQPQHF.

The rearrangement joins TRBV9 to TRBJ2-7; a possible D gene is TRBD1 (5 bases). V lost 2 bases, J lost 5 bases, and 11 bases lay in between. This CDR3 contains 13 residues. Germline V gene lookup returns CDR1 SGDLS and CDR2 YYNGEE. CDR3 sequence (DNA): TGTGCCAGCAGCGTGGCAGGGATTAACGAGCAGTACTTC. Translation: CASSVAGINEQYF.

CDR3 DNA sequence: TGTGCCAGCAGCGACCCCGGGGAACTCCAGTACTTC. Translated, it gives CASSDPGELQYF. The rearrangement links TRBV27 to TRBJ2-7; a possible D gene is TRBD2 (5 bases). Trimming shortened V by 6 bases and J by 10 bases, and 16 bases separated the two germline ends. This CDR3 comprises 12 residues. Looked up from germline, CDR1 is MNHEY and CDR2 is SMNVEV (reference sequence).

This clone was seen once. The V and J genes are TRBV7-3 and TRBJ2-3; 7 nucleotides line up with TRBD2. Germline lookup yields CDR1 SGHTA and CDR2 FQGTGA. The V gene end was trimmed by 4 bases and the J gene end by 6 bases; junction bases not matched to a gene: 7. The length of the CDR3 is 14 residues. The CDR3 nucleotides are TGTGCCAGCAGCTCTCCGGGGGGAGATGATACGCAGTATTTT. The encoded protein is CASSSPGGDDTQYF.

In its sample, this clone was seen a few times. The CDR3 is CASSERGTNTGELFF. CDR3 in DNA: TGTGCCAGCAGTGAAAGGGGGACCAACACCGGGGAGCTGTTTTTT. The chain employs TRBV2 and TRBJ2-2; D might be TRBD1 (6 bases). The germline gives CDR1 SNHLY, CDR2 FYNNEI. V was pared by 2 bases and J by 2 bases, with 9 bases between. The CDR3 has 15 residues. Supplemented by reference TRBV2 and TRBJ2-2, the full variable domain reads EPEVTQTPSHQVTQMGQEVILRCVPISNHLYFYWYRQILGQKVEFLVSFYNNEISEKSEIFDDQFSVERPDGSNFTLKIRSTKLEDSAMYFCASSERGTNTGELFFGEGSRLTVL.

The J gene is TRBJ1-5, the V gene TRBV5-6; perhaps TRBD1 as D (5 bases). This CDR3 spans 15 amino acids. Trimming removed 4 bases from V and 2 bases from J, with 13 bases in between. CDR1 is SGHDT and CDR2 is YYEEEE in the germline V gene. This CDR3 reads CASSPWGTGNQPQHF. As DNA, the CDR3 is TGTGCCAGCAGCCCGTGGGGGACTGGCAATCAGCCCCAGCATTTT.